Reported below is one T cell receptor (beta chain). Its antigen is unknown. Profiled with immunoSEQ multiplex PCR; TCRdb holds only in-frame clones, not every one. The table records under 95,000 clones, 70% to 90% of them present only once. The CDR3 covers 14 residues. The V and J ends lost 1 base and 5 bases respectively, with 9 bases between them. The V gene's germline CDR1 is LNHNV and CDR2 YYDKDF (reference sequence). This sample was included in a study of T cell responses to AZD1222 COVID-19 vaccine. Study observations and caveats: In a largely white British group with more females than males, clonal diversity was possibly underestimated. There were repertoire samples only from the period after the peak T cell response. Spike-specific TCR depth and breadth grew after two AZD1222 doses.

The chain recombines TRBV15 with TRBJ2-1; D is ambiguous. The source of this sequence is an adult who received the AZD1222 COVID-19 vaccine. This specimen consisted of peripheral blood, obtained 28 days after the second AZD1222 dose. The CDR3 loop is CATSRVRRDNEQFF. CDR3 in DNA: TGTGCCACCAGCAGAGTTCGGCGAGACAATGAGCAGTTCTTC.